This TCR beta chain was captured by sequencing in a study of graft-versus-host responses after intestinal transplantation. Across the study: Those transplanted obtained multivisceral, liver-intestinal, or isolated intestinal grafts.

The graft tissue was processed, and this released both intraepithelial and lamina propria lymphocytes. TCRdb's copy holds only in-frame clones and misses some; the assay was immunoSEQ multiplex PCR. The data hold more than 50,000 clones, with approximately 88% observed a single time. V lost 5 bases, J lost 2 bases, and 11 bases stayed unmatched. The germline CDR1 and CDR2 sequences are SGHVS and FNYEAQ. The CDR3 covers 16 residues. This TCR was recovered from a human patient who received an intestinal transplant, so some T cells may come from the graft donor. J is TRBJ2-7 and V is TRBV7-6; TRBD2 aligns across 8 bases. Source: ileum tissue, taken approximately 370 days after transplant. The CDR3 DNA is TGTGCCAGCAGCCAGTCCGGGGGGGTAGAGACCTACGAGCAGTACTTC. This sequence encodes CASSQSGGVETYEQYF.